This TCR beta chain derives from a study of blood T cell repertoires in COVID-19. Study-level information: The origin of the acute and convalescent COVID-19 samples was the United States, Italy and Spain. From T cells, B-cell-depleted T cells, or PBMCs came the material, which was cDNA or gDNA.

Authors' data handling: The assay estimated nucleated cells by amplifying reference gene primers. Method: immunoSEQ multiplex PCR; TCRdb's copy keeps in-frame clones and lacks some. The D gene and trimming were derived from the DNA, and the V and J assignments and clone size from that table. This table holds about 150,000 clones, approximately 83% found once. The ends were cut back, 0 bases at V and 10 bases at J, with 16 bases in the middle. This CDR3 region has 16 residues. Germline V gene data show CDR1 as MGHRA and CDR2 as YSYEKL. The rearrangement links TRBV4-1 to TRBJ1-6; D possibly corresponds to TRBD1 (5 bases). The specimen sequenced was peripheral blood. The TCR originated in an older woman with acute or convalescent COVID-19. The CDR3, as DNA: TGCGCCAGCAGCCAAGATCCAGGGTCTCAGGTCTCACCCCTCCACTTT. Translating gives CASSQDPGSQVSPLHF.